These T cell receptor beta chains were read from a single sample in a study of neurological immune-mediated disorders. TCRdb reanalysed the 5' RACE reads using MiXCR and keeps one entry per CDR3 protein. Altogether about 66,000 distinct CDR3 sequences are present, nearly 3.5% being singletons, with the ten largest covering more than 3%. The sample comprised PBMCs. The receptors shown here come from a man in his forties with multiple sclerosis. Both conserved end residues are part of each CDR3. The D gene is left open where the match is weak. Clone size appears in some rows only: once, few, many, or a class for an expanded clone.

v_call	d_call	clone_size	j_call	cdr3_length	cdr3_nt	cdr3_aa
TRBV5-1	NA	many	TRBJ2-7	12	TGCGCCAGCAGCTGGAATAGTGACGAGCAGTACTTC	CASSWNSDEQYF
TRBV15	NA	many	TRBJ2-4	12	TGTGCCACCAGCAGAGCAGCGGACATTCAGTACTTC	CATSRAADIQYF
TRBV20-1	NA	many	TRBJ2-5	14	TGCAGTGCTAGGTTACAGGGTAGGGTGGAGACCCAGTACTTC	CSARLQGRVETQYF
TRBV5-1	NA	many	TRBJ1-2	13	TGCGCCAGCAGCTTCTCAGGGCTCTATGGCTACACCTTC	CASSFSGLYGYTF
TRBV29-1	NA	many	TRBJ2-5	10	TGCAGCGTCCGGAAAGAGACCCAGTACTTC	CSVRKETQYF
TRBV29-1	NA	many	TRBJ2-7	12	TGCAGCGTAAAGGGGCCGACCTACGAGCAGTACTTC	CSVKGPTYEQYF
TRBV10-3	NA	many	TRBJ1-1	13	TGTGCCATCAGGGGCAGGGGGAACACTGAAGCTTTCTTT	CAIRGRGNTEAFF
TRBV5-1	TRBD2	many	TRBJ2-2	18	TGCGCCAGCAGCCTCCAACCGGGACTAGCGGGAGGCGGCGGGGAGCTGTTTTTT	CASSLQPGLAGGGGELFF
TRBV5-6	NA	many	TRBJ1-5	13	TGTGCCAGCAGCTTGCGGGGGAATCAGCCCCAGCATTTT	CASSLRGNQPQHF
TRBV7-9	NA	many	TRBJ2-1	15	TGTGCCAGCAGCTTAGTGATAGACGGTTGGAATGAGCAGTTCTTC	CASSLVIDGWNEQFF
TRBV30	TRBD1	many	TRBJ2-2	13	TGTGCCTGGAGCCCTACAGGGGCCGGGGAGCTGTTTTTT	CAWSPTGAGELFF
TRBV7-3	NA	NA	TRBJ2-2	14	TGTGCCAGCAGCTTATTGTCTAACACCGGGGAGCTGTTTTTT	CASSLLSNTGELFF
TRBV10-2	NA	large	TRBJ1-2	11	TGCGCCAGCGGGGAGGTCTATGGCTACACCTTC	CASGEVYGYTF
TRBV4-2	NA	many	TRBJ2-3	16	TGTGCCAGCAGCCCCCGGGGGCGGGGGCAGGAAGATACGCAGTATTTT	CASSPRGRGQEDTQYF
TRBV9	TRBD1	many	TRBJ1-1	16	TGTGCCAGCAGAACTGATCCCGGACAGGGGTACACTGAAGCTTTCTTT	CASRTDPGQGYTEAFF
TRBV3-1	NA	many	TRBJ2-7	11	TGTGCCAGCAGCCAAGTCCACGAGCAGTACTTC	CASSQVHEQYF
TRBV5-1	NA	many	TRBJ2-5	14	TGCGCCAGCAGCTTCGTGGGGGCCCAAGAGACCCAGTACTTC	CASSFVGAQETQYF
TRBV10-3	NA	many	TRBJ2-1	15	TGTGCCATCAGTGAGTCCGGAGCCCCAGAGAATGAGCAGTTCTTC	CAISESGAPENEQFF
TRBV5-1	NA	many	TRBJ2-5	15	TGCGCCAGCAGCCAACCGGCGGGGTCTTCGGGGACCCAGTACTTC	CASSQPAGSSGTQYF
TRBV4-2	TRBD1	NA	TRBJ2-5	15	TGTGCCAGCAGCCAGGCCGACAGGGCCCAAGAGACCCAGTACTTC	CASSQADRAQETQYF
TRBV7-6	NA	NA	TRBJ2-7	13	TGTGCCAGCAGCTTACCTGGACAGTACGAGCAGTACTTC	CASSLPGQYEQYF
TRBV10-3	NA	many	TRBJ1-6	14	TGTGCCATCAGTGAGGAACGGGGACGGTCACCCCTCCACTTT	CAISEERGRSPLHF
TRBV14	NA	many	TRBJ2-5	17	TGTGCCAGCAGCCACCTTGAACCGGGGCAGAACCAAGAGACCCAGTACTTC	CASSHLEPGQNQETQYF
TRBV7-7	TRBD2	NA	TRBJ2-1	16	TGTGCCAGCAGCCCCCTAGCGGGGGGGCCGGGAAATGAGCAGTTCTTC	CASSPLAGGPGNEQFF
TRBV21-1	NA	many	TRBJ2-2	19	TGTGCCAGCAGCAAGCCCTCAGACGGACTAGCGGGGGGGCCGAAGGAGCTGTTTTTT	CASSKPSDGLAGGPKELFF
TRBV5-1	NA	many	TRBJ2-7	14	TGCGCCAGCAGCTTGGCCGGCACCACCTACGAGCAGTACTTC	CASSLAGTTYEQYF
TRBV5-1	NA	many	TRBJ2-1	12	TGCGCCAGCAGCACGGGGGTCGATGAGCAGTTCTTC	CASSTGVDEQFF
TRBV5-1	TRBD2	many	TRBJ2-1	15	TGCGCCAGCAGGGGTACTAGCGGGGGGTACAATGAGCAGTTCTTC	CASRGTSGGYNEQFF
TRBV9	TRBD2	many	TRBJ2-7	15	TGTGCCAGCAGCGGACCCCCGGGACTAGCCTACGAGCAGTACTTC	CASSGPPGLAYEQYF